Listed below are T cell receptor beta chains from one sample, sequenced in a study of early T cells in non-severe SARS-CoV-2 infection. A single record per CDR3 protein comes from TCRdb applying MiXCR to the 5' RACE reads. This sample has roughly 27,000 distinct CDR3 sequences, with 4% to 4.5% found just once. Sequencing was carried out using whole blood. These receptors all stem from an adult who was a healthcare worker with PCR-confirmed SARS-CoV-2 infection or an uninfected control (not recorded which). Both conserved end residues are part of each CDR3. The order of the fields is clone size, V gene, D gene, J gene, CDR3 DNA, CDR3 protein. The D gene is left open where the match is weak. Only some rows state a clone size, as once, few, many or a class for expanded clones.

abundance: many
v_gene: TRBV3-1
d_gene: TRBD2
j_gene: TRBJ2-7
CDR3nt: TGTGCCAGCAGCCTCTCCCCGGGAGGGCCCTACGAGCAGTACTTC
CDR3aa: CASSLSPGGPYEQYF

abundance: many
v_gene: TRBV29-1
d_gene: -
j_gene: TRBJ2-7
CDR3nt: TGCAGCGCTGAGACACACCCCTACGAGCAGTACTTC
CDR3aa: CSAETHPYEQYF

abundance: many
v_gene: TRBV27
d_gene: -
j_gene: TRBJ2-7
CDR3nt: TGTGCCAGCAGTACCCTAGCAGGAGGTCCCTACGAGCAGTACTTC
CDR3aa: CASSTLAGGPYEQYF

abundance: many
v_gene: TRBV7-2
d_gene: TRBD2
j_gene: TRBJ2-3
CDR3nt: TGTGCCAGCAGCTTAGGACTAGCGGTTAGCACAGATACGCAGTATTTT
CDR3aa: CASSLGLAVSTDTQYF

abundance: many
v_gene: TRBV3-1
d_gene: TRBD2
j_gene: TRBJ2-3
CDR3nt: TGTGCCAGCAGTCTCTTAGCGGGGGTTACAGATACGCAGTATTTT
CDR3aa: CASSLLAGVTDTQYF

abundance: many
v_gene: TRBV30
d_gene: -
j_gene: TRBJ1-2
CDR3nt: TGTGCCTGGAGTCGGCTCTATGGCTACACCTTC
CDR3aa: CAWSRLYGYTF

abundance: many
v_gene: TRBV7-2
d_gene: -
j_gene: TRBJ1-2
CDR3nt: TGTGCCAGCAGGCAGGAGTTCTATGGCTACACCTTC
CDR3aa: CASRQEFYGYTF

abundance: few
v_gene: TRBV28
d_gene: TRBD2
j_gene: TRBJ2-1
CDR3nt: TGTGCCAGCAGTCCACCCCAGGGACTAGCGGGGGCCCAGGAGCAGTTCTTC
CDR3aa: CASSPPQGLAGAQEQFF

abundance: medium-sized
v_gene: TRBV5-5
d_gene: -
j_gene: TRBJ2-7
CDR3nt: TGTGCCAGCAGCTTGACAGCGGAGCAGTACTTC
CDR3aa: CASSLTAEQYF

abundance: many
v_gene: TRBV29-1
d_gene: -
j_gene: TRBJ1-1
CDR3nt: TGCAGCGTTGATGTGCAGGGGAACACTGAAGCTTTCTTT
CDR3aa: CSVDVQGNTEAFF

abundance: -
v_gene: TRBV3-1
d_gene: TRBD1
j_gene: TRBJ1-1
CDR3nt: TGTGCCAGCAGCCAATCAGGGGGCTACACTGAAGCTTTCTTT
CDR3aa: CASSQSGGYTEAFF

abundance: many
v_gene: TRBV5-1
d_gene: -
j_gene: TRBJ2-1
CDR3nt: TGCGCCAGCAGCGACGAGGGGGTAAATGAGCAGTTCTTC
CDR3aa: CASSDEGVNEQFF

abundance: many
v_gene: TRBV29-1
d_gene: -
j_gene: TRBJ1-2
CDR3nt: TGCAGCGGAACAGACAGTTGGTATGGCTACACCTTC
CDR3aa: CSGTDSWYGYTF

abundance: many
v_gene: TRBV7-9
d_gene: -
j_gene: TRBJ2-7
CDR3nt: TGTGCCAGCAGCTTTGACTACGAGCAGTACTTC
CDR3aa: CASSFDYEQYF

abundance: many
v_gene: TRBV6-1
d_gene: -
j_gene: TRBJ2-2
CDR3nt: TGTGCCAGCAGTTCTAATCCGGAGTCCGGGGAGCTGTTTTTT
CDR3aa: CASSSNPESGELFF

abundance: few
v_gene: TRBV18
d_gene: -
j_gene: TRBJ2-7
CDR3nt: TGTGCCAGCTCACCAGGATATCCCTACGAGCAGTACTTC
CDR3aa: CASSPGYPYEQYF

abundance: many
v_gene: TRBV5-1
d_gene: TRBD2
j_gene: TRBJ2-5
CDR3nt: TGCGCCAGCAGCTTGGGGTGGACTAGCGGCCCTCAAGAGACCCAGTACTTC
CDR3aa: CASSLGWTSGPQETQYF

abundance: many
v_gene: TRBV20-1
d_gene: TRBD1
j_gene: TRBJ2-3
CDR3nt: TGCAGTGCTAGAGCCCCGGACAGGGACACAGATACGCAGTATTTT
CDR3aa: CSARAPDRDTDTQYF

abundance: few
v_gene: TRBV15
d_gene: TRBD1
j_gene: TRBJ2-1
CDR3nt: TGTGCCGCGACAGGGGCCAATGAGCAGTTCTTC
CDR3aa: CAATGANEQFF

abundance: many
v_gene: TRBV28
d_gene: TRBD2
j_gene: TRBJ2-1
CDR3nt: TGTGCCAGCAGAACTAGCGGGAGAGGGTCCTACAATGAGCAGTTCTTC
CDR3aa: CASRTSGRGSYNEQFF

abundance: few
v_gene: TRBV29-1
d_gene: -
j_gene: TRBJ2-1
CDR3nt: TGCAGCGTTGACCAGGATGAGCAGTTCTTC
CDR3aa: CSVDQDEQFF

abundance: many
v_gene: TRBV7-9
d_gene: TRBD1
j_gene: TRBJ2-1
CDR3nt: TGTGCCAGCAGCCCACCGGGACAGGGGGCCGATGAGCAGTTCTTC
CDR3aa: CASSPPGQGADEQFF

abundance: many
v_gene: TRBV2
d_gene: -
j_gene: TRBJ2-3
CDR3nt: TGTGCCACCCGGGGGCTCACAGATACGCAGTATTTT
CDR3aa: CATRGLTDTQYF

abundance: many
v_gene: TRBV7-3
d_gene: TRBD2
j_gene: TRBJ2-3
CDR3nt: TGTGCCAGCAGCTTAAAGGGGACTAGCGGGAGTACCCCAGATACGCAGTATTTT
CDR3aa: CASSLKGTSGSTPDTQYF

abundance: many
v_gene: TRBV12-3/TRBV12-4
d_gene: TRBD2
j_gene: TRBJ2-3
CDR3nt: TGTGCCAGCAGTTCCCCCGGACGAGGGGAGGGCAACACAGATACGCAGTATTTT
CDR3aa: CASSSPGRGEGNTDTQYF

abundance: many
v_gene: TRBV5-4
d_gene: -
j_gene: TRBJ1-2
CDR3nt: TGTGCCAGCAGCTTGGGCCCTGCTAACTATGGCTACACCTTC
CDR3aa: CASSLGPANYGYTF

abundance: -
v_gene: TRBV30
d_gene: -
j_gene: TRBJ2-7
CDR3nt: TGTGCCTGGAGCTCCGGGAGCCTCCCCCTCGAGCAGTACTTC
CDR3aa: CAWSSGSLPLEQYF

abundance: -
v_gene: TRBV20-1
d_gene: -
j_gene: TRBJ1-5
CDR3nt: TGCAGTGCCCAGGACGGCAATCAGCCCCAGCATTTT
CDR3aa: CSAQDGNQPQHF

abundance: many
v_gene: TRBV20-1
d_gene: TRBD2
j_gene: TRBJ2-1
CDR3nt: TGCAGTGCTAGAGATCCTAGCGGGAGAGGGATCTCCTACAATGAGCAGTTCTTC
CDR3aa: CSARDPSGRGISYNEQFF

abundance: few
v_gene: TRBV20-1
d_gene: -
j_gene: TRBJ2-2
CDR3nt: TGCAGTGCTAGAGATTCGAGCCTCCCCGGGGTCGGGGAGCTGTTTTTT
CDR3aa: CSARDSSLPGVGELFF

abundance: many
v_gene: TRBV27
d_gene: TRBD1
j_gene: TRBJ1-1
CDR3nt: TGTGCCAGCAGGTTCCCCGACAGGGGGGAAAGGGAAGCTTTCTTT
CDR3aa: CASRFPDRGEREAFF

abundance: many
v_gene: TRBV7-7
d_gene: -
j_gene: TRBJ1-1
CDR3nt: TGTGCCAGCAGCCAAGCACGTAACACTGAAGCTTTCTTT
CDR3aa: CASSQARNTEAFF

abundance: many
v_gene: TRBV10-3
d_gene: TRBD2
j_gene: TRBJ2-3
CDR3nt: TGTGCCACCCTAGCGGGAACTAGCACAGAAACGCAGTATTTT
CDR3aa: CATLAGTSTETQYF

abundance: many
v_gene: TRBV4-2
d_gene: TRBD2
j_gene: TRBJ2-1
CDR3nt: TGTGCCAGCGGGGGACTAGGACTAGCGGGAGCGGGGGAGCAGTTCTTC
CDR3aa: CASGGLGLAGAGEQFF

abundance: few
v_gene: TRBV28
d_gene: TRBD2
j_gene: TRBJ2-1
CDR3nt: TGTGCCAGCAGTCGACTAGCGGGACTCTACAATGAGCAGTTCTTC
CDR3aa: CASSRLAGLYNEQFF

abundance: many
v_gene: TRBV7-9
d_gene: -
j_gene: TRBJ2-1
CDR3nt: TGTGCCAGCAGCTTAGACCTTACGAGTCCTGAACAGTTCTTC
CDR3aa: CASSLDLTSPEQFF

abundance: many
v_gene: TRBV3-1
d_gene: TRBD2
j_gene: TRBJ2-7
CDR3nt: TGTGCCAGCAGCCAGGAAAGCGGGGGTTCCTACGAGCAGTACTTC
CDR3aa: CASSQESGGSYEQYF

abundance: few
v_gene: TRBV10-3
d_gene: -
j_gene: TRBJ2-5
CDR3nt: TGTGCCATCAGTGAGCCCCCCGGAGACCAAGAGACCCAGTACTTC
CDR3aa: CAISEPPGDQETQYF

abundance: many
v_gene: TRBV11-2
d_gene: -
j_gene: TRBJ2-5
CDR3nt: TGTGCCAGCAGCTTACCTAGCCAAGAGACCCAGTACTTC
CDR3aa: CASSLPSQETQYF

abundance: many
v_gene: TRBV5-6
d_gene: -
j_gene: TRBJ1-5
CDR3nt: TGTGCCAGCAGCTTGGCGTCAGAGCATAGCAATCAGCCCCAGCATTTT
CDR3aa: CASSLASEHSNQPQHF

abundance: few
v_gene: TRBV11-2
d_gene: -
j_gene: TRBJ2-2
CDR3nt: TGTGCCAGCAGCTTGGCCGGGGAGCTGTTTTTT
CDR3aa: CASSLAGELFF

abundance: many
v_gene: TRBV2
d_gene: TRBD1
j_gene: TRBJ1-4
CDR3nt: TGTGCCAGCAGTGAGGGACAGCTCTTGTTTTTT
CDR3aa: CASSEGQLLFF

abundance: many
v_gene: TRBV29-1
d_gene: TRBD1
j_gene: TRBJ2-1
CDR3nt: TGCAGCGTTGAGATGGGACAGGGCGACAATGAGCAGTTCTTC
CDR3aa: CSVEMGQGDNEQFF

abundance: many
v_gene: TRBV9
d_gene: -
j_gene: TRBJ1-3
CDR3nt: TGTGCCAGCAGTAATACAGGATTCATTGAAAACACCATATATTTT
CDR3aa: CASSNTGFIENTIYF

abundance: many
v_gene: TRBV11-2
d_gene: -
j_gene: TRBJ2-7
CDR3nt: TGTGCCAGCAGCCCCCAAATGGGACCCGGTTACGAGCAGTACTTC
CDR3aa: CASSPQMGPGYEQYF

abundance: many
v_gene: TRBV3-1
d_gene: TRBD1
j_gene: TRBJ1-6
CDR3nt: TGTGCCAGCAGGTACGGGACAGGACACTCCAATTCACCCCTCCACTTT
CDR3aa: CASRYGTGHSNSPLHF

abundance: many
v_gene: TRBV29-1
d_gene: -
j_gene: TRBJ2-3
CDR3nt: TGCAGCGTTGACCGTCAGCGTGGGACAGATACGCAGTATTTT
CDR3aa: CSVDRQRGTDTQYF

abundance: -
v_gene: TRBV24-1
d_gene: -
j_gene: TRBJ1-5
CDR3nt: TGTGCCACCCACTTACGAGTTCAGCCCCAGCATTTT
CDR3aa: CATHLRVQPQHF

abundance: many
v_gene: TRBV7-9
d_gene: -
j_gene: TRBJ2-3
CDR3nt: TGTGCCAGCAGCTCCGACACACCTGGCGATCATTATCCGGTTGATACGCAGTATTTT
CDR3aa: CASSSDTPGDHYPVDTQYF

abundance: -
v_gene: TRBV10-3
d_gene: -
j_gene: TRBJ1-5
CDR3nt: TGTGCCATCAGTGAACAACAGGGTAATAGCAATCAGCCCCAGCATTTT
CDR3aa: CAISEQQGNSNQPQHF

abundance: many
v_gene: TRBV7-2
d_gene: -
j_gene: TRBJ2-7
CDR3nt: TGTGCCAGCAGCGACCTCCGGACACCATGGCTTTACGAGCAGTACTTC
CDR3aa: CASSDLRTPWLYEQYF

abundance: many
v_gene: TRBV20-1
d_gene: TRBD1
j_gene: TRBJ1-4
CDR3nt: TGCAGTGCTTTGCCTCACCAGGGGGCTAGAGAAAAACTGTTTTTT
CDR3aa: CSALPHQGAREKLFF